This T cell receptor beta chain appears in the sequencing data of a study of T cells after yellow fever vaccination. The study, taken as a whole, reports: The CD4 and CD8 compartments had a small share of their clonotypes in common.

In its sample, this clonotype was seen many times. Its antigen is still unknown. The CDR3 is 18 residues long. V shed 3 bases and J 9 bases; nucleotides not matched to a gene: 14. Germline V gene sequence: CDR1 SGHVS, CDR2 FQNEAQ. As TCR cDNA was made by 5'RACE template switching, a universal primer site and UMIs were added. TCRdb re-analysed the 5' RACE reads in MiXCR, keeping a single row per CDR3 protein. This table holds roughly 99,000 distinct CDR3 sequences, approximately 5.5% found once. The clonotype comes from a man younger than 35 who received the YFV17D yellow fever vaccine. Sequencing used CD8+ T cells sorted from PBMCs, obtained 10 days after the yellow fever booster vaccination. The chain joins TRBV7-8 to TRBJ2-6; TRBD1 agrees at 10 bases. The CDR3 reads CASSFVTGGAGPHNVLTF. The CDR3 DNA sequence: TGTGCCAGCAGCTTCGTGACAGGGGGCGCAGGACCCCACAACGTCCTGACTTTC.